The 8 T cell receptor beta chains below come from one sample, sequenced in a study of blood T cell repertoires in COVID-19. TCRdb's copy holds only in-frame clones and misses some; the assay was immunoSEQ multiplex PCR. The profile shows 250,000 to 350,000 clones, about 85% of them singletons. The sequenced sample was PBMCs or T cells enriched from blood (not recorded which). These receptors all stem from a woman aged 25 to 39 who had recovered from COVID-19.

The chain couples TRBV7-3 to TRBJ1-2; a weak D match, TRBD1 (6 bases). Between the trimmed V and J ends, which lost 5 bases and 5 bases, there was a span of 21 bases. The CDR3 spans 16 residues. Germline assignment: CDR1 SGHTA and CDR2 FQGTGA. Here the CDR3 reads CASSARPGEAGYGYTF. Here the CDR3 DNA reads TGTGCCAGCAGCGCAAGACCAGGGGAAGCTGGGTATGGCTACACCTTC.

V and J are TRBV11-2 and TRBJ1-6; perhaps TRBD1 as D (5 bases). Trimming shortened V by 2 bases and J by 10 bases, and 21 bases separated the two germline ends. This CDR3 is built from 17 residues. Germline V lookup: CDR1 SGHAT, CDR2 FQNNGV. For the CDR3, the DNA is TGTGCCAGCAGCTTATGGGTACCGGGGGTGGAGGGATCACCCCTCCACTTT. It codes for CASSLWVPGVEGSPLHF.

V and J are TRBV19 and TRBJ1-4; D is unresolved. Deletions cut 6 bases from V and 4 bases from J, with 6 bases between. The germline V gene has CDR1 LNHDA and CDR2 SQIVND (reference sequence). This CDR3 is 12 amino acids long. The CDR3 region has the DNA TGTGCCAGTAGGAGGGTTAATGAAAAACTGTTTTTT. Translated: CASRRVNEKLFF.

This chain joins TRBV9 and TRBJ1-4; 8 nucleotides agree with TRBD1. Germline CDR1 and CDR2: SGDLS and YYNGEE. Trimming took 4 bases from V and 7 from J; bases not matched to a gene: 9. This CDR3 region has 15 residues. The CDR3 sequence is CASSSRTGWGEKLFF. The CDR3 nucleotides read TGTGCCAGCAGCTCCAGGACAGGGTGGGGTGAAAAACTGTTTTTT.

The rearrangement uses TRBV9 and TRBJ1-1; perhaps TRBD1 as D (5 bases). Germline assignment: CDR1 SGDLS and CDR2 YYNGEE. The length of the CDR3 is 14 residues. Between the trimmed V and J ends, which lost 3 bases and 1 base, there was a span of 10 bases. CDR3 region: CASSETDTNTEAFF. The CDR3 bases are TGTGCCAGCAGCGAAACGGACACGAACACTGAAGCTTTCTTT.

J is TRBJ1-2 and V is TRBV6-5, with unresolved D. Trimming left V 4 bases short and J 6 bases short, with 9 bases between. The germline CDR1 and CDR2 sequences are MNHEY and SVGAGI. The CDR3 spans 12 residues. As DNA, the CDR3 is TGTGCCAGCAGTTCCACAGTCAATGGCTACACCTTC. Protein: CASSSTVNGYTF.

The J gene is TRBJ2-3, the V gene TRBV30; D might be TRBD1 (5 bases). Trimming pared 2 bases from V and 2 bases from J, leaving 8 bases between. This CDR3 spans 13 amino acids. The germline CDR1 and CDR2 sequences are GTSNPN and SVGIG (reference sequence). The CDR3 protein is CAWSLGLTDTQYF. The DNA of the CDR3 is TGTGCCTGGAGTTTGGGGCTCACAGATACGCAGTATTTT. Together with reference TRBV30 and TRBJ2-3, the CDR3 gives the full variable domain: SQTIHQWPATLVQPVGSPLSLECTVEGTSNPNLYWYRQAAGRGLQLLFYSVGIGQISSEVPQNLSASRPQDRQFILSSKKLLLSDSGFYLCAWSLGLTDTQYFGPGTRLTVL.

V usage is TRBV5-1 and J usage is TRBJ2-2; tentative D call: TRBD1 (5 bases). The V and J ends lost 0 bases and 6 bases respectively, with 12 bases between them. The CDR3 length is 15 residues. Germline-derived CDR1 and CDR2 are SGHRS and YFSETQ. The CDR3 spells CASSLDAGSSGELFF. CDR3 sequence (DNA): TGCGCCAGCAGCTTGGATGCAGGGTCGTCCGGGGAGCTGTTTTTT.